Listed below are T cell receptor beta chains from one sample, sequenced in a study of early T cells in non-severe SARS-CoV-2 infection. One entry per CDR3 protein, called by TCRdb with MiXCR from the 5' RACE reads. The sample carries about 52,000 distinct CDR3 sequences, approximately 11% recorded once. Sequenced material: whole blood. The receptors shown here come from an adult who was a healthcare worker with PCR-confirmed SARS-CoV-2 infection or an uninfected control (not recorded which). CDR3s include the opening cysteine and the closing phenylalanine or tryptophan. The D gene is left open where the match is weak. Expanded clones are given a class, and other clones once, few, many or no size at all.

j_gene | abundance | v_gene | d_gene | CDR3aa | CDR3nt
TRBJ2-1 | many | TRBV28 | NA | CASGDDLPNSYNEQFF | TGTGCCAGCGGGGATGACTTGCCAAACTCCTACAATGAGCAGTTCTTC
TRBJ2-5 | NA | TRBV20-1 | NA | CSAKPIGVETQYF | TGCAGTGCCAAGCCAATCGGGGTGGAGACCCAGTACTTC
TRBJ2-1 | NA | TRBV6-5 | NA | CATAVRGGYNEQFF | TGTGCCACAGCAGTAAGGGGCGGGTACAATGAGCAGTTCTTC
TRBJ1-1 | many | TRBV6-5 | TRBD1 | CASRDRGRYTEAFF | TGTGCCAGCAGGGACAGGGGGAGGTACACTGAAGCTTTCTTT
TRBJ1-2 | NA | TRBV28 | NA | CASSSVPVGDTF | TGTGCCAGCAGTTCCGTCCCGGTGGGCGACACCTTC
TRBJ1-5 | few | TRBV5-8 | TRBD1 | CASSMGQGRGYSNQPQHF | TGTGCCAGCAGCATGGGACAGGGTAGGGGATATAGCAATCAGCCCCAGCATTTT
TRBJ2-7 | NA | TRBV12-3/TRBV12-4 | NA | CASSLVGTTGDEQYF | TGTGCCAGCAGTTTAGTCGGGACAACCGGGGACGAGCAGTACTTC
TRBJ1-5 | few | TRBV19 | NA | CASSSRQRPNQPQHF | TGTGCCAGTAGTTCCCGACAGCGACCCAATCAGCCCCAGCATTTT
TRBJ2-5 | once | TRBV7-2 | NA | CASSLMAETQYF | TGTGCCAGCAGCTTAATGGCGGAGACCCAGTACTTC
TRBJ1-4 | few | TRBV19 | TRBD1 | CASNQQGSNEKLFF | TGTGCCAGTAACCAACAGGGGTCTAATGAAAAACTGTTTTTT
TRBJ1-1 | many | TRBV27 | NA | CASSSRFSEAFF | TGTGCCAGCAGTTCGAGGTTCTCTGAAGCTTTCTTT
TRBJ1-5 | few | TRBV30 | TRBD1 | CAWKTGRQPQHF | TGTGCCTGGAAGACAGGGCGACAGCCCCAGCATTTT
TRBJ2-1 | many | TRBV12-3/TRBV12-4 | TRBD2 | CASSPSGGVVNEQFF | TGTGCCAGCAGTCCCTCCGGGGGGGTAGTCAATGAGCAGTTCTTC
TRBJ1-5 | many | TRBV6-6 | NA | CASSYRRTAEPNQPQHF | TGTGCCAGCAGTTACCGTAGGACAGCCGAGCCTAATCAGCCCCAGCATTTT
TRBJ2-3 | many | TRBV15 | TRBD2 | CATSAGTRYPDTQYF | TGTGCCACCAGCGCCGGGACTAGATACCCAGATACGCAGTATTTT
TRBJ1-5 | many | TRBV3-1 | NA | CASSQMGPGGQPQHF | TGTGCCAGCAGCCAAATGGGACCCGGAGGGCAGCCCCAGCATTTT
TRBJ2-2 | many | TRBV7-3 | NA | CASSMEGAYSTGELFF | TGTGCCAGCAGCATGGAAGGGGCGTATTCGACCGGGGAGCTGTTTTTT
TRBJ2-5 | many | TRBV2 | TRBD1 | CASSVGQGAGETQYF | TGTGCCAGCAGTGTGGGGCAGGGGGCTGGAGAGACCCAGTACTTC
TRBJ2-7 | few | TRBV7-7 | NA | CASPQGDEQYF | TGTGCTAGCCCCCAAGGGGACGAGCAGTACTTC
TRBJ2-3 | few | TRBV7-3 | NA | CASSLDHDTDTQYF | TGTGCCAGCAGCTTAGATCACGACACAGATACGCAGTATTTT
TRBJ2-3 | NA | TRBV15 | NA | CATSKPTDTQYF | TGTGCCACCAGCAAGCCCACAGATACGCAGTATTTT
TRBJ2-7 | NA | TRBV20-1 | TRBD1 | CSARDLWGTTGDEQYF | TGCAGTGCTAGAGATCTATGGGGCACGACAGGGGACGAGCAGTACTTC
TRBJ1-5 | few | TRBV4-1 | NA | CASSQVRDSNQPQHF | TGCGCCAGCAGCCAAGTTAGGGATAGCAATCAGCCCCAGCATTTT
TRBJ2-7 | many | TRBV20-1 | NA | CSARIVRRDEQYF | TGCAGTGCTAGAATCGTAAGGAGGGACGAGCAGTACTTC
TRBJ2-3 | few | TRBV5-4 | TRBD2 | CASRSSGIRGTQYF | TGTGCCAGCAGATCAAGCGGGATCCGTGGTACGCAGTATTTT
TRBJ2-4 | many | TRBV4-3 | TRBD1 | CASSQGTGPGTVEKNIQYF | TGCGCCAGCAGCCAAGGTACTGGCCCGGGGACAGTCGAAAAAAACATTCAGTACTTC
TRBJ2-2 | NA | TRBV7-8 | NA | CASSQVYTGELFF | TGTGCCAGCAGCCAGGTCTACACCGGGGAGCTGTTTTTT
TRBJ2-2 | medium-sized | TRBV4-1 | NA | CASSQEPQIGAGTGELFF | TGCGCCAGCAGCCAAGAACCACAGATTGGGGCGGGCACCGGGGAGCTGTTTTTT
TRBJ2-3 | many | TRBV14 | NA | CASSLRLSTDTQYF | TGTGCCAGCAGCCTCCGACTTAGCACAGATACGCAGTATTTT
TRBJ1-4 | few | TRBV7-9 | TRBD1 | CASSQTGTGVEKLFF | TGTGCCAGCAGCCAGACCGGGACAGGGGTTGAAAAACTGTTTTTT
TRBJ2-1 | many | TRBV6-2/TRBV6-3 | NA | CASRHNKGSYNEQFF | TGTGCCAGCAGACATAACAAAGGGTCCTACAATGAGCAGTTCTTC
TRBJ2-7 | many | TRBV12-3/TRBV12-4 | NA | CASSISYEQYF | TGTGCCAGCAGTATCTCCTACGAGCAGTACTTC
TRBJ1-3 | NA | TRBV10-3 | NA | CAISGEGSRGNTIYF | TGTGCCATCAGTGGAGAGGGATCAAGGGGAAACACCATATATTTT
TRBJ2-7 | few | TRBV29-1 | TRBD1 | CSVSARTGQSEQYF | TGCAGCGTTTCTGCAAGGACAGGGCAAAGCGAGCAGTACTTC
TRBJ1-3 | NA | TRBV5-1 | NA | CASSLRSARDTIYF | TGCGCCAGCAGCTTACGATCTGCACGCGACACCATATATTTT
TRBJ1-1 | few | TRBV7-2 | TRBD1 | CASSRTGGVGRGEAFF | TGTGCCAGCAGCCGGACAGGGGGCGTTGGGAGGGGTGAAGCTTTCTTT
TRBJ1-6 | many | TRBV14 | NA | CASSQWGFSYNSPLHF | TGTGCCAGCAGCCAGTGGGGTTTCTCCTATAATTCACCCCTCCACTTT
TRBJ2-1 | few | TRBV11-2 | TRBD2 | CASSFRGGGFNEQFF | TGTGCCAGCAGCTTTCGCGGGGGTGGTTTCAATGAGCAGTTCTTC
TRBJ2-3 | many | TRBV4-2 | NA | CASSPNYATDTQYF | TGTGCCAGCAGCCCCAACTACGCCACAGATACGCAGTATTTT
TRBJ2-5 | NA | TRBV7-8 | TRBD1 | CASSGYRGQRAGETQYF | TGTGCCAGCAGCGGCTACAGGGGACAGCGAGCTGGAGAGACCCAGTACTTC
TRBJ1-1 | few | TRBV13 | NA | CASSLGDTEAFF | TGTGCCAGCAGCTTGGGTGACACTGAAGCTTTCTTT
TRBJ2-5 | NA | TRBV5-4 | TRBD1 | CASSRLGDSDKTQYF | TGTGCCAGCAGCAGGCTCGGGGACAGTGACAAGACCCAGTACTTC
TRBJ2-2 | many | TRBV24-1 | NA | CATETTDPSGGELFF | TGTGCCACTGAAACGACAGACCCCTCGGGAGGGGAGCTGTTTTTT
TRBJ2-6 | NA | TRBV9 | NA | CASSVGYGRSGANVLTF | TGTGCCAGCAGCGTAGGTTACGGAAGGTCTGGGGCCAACGTCCTGACTTTC
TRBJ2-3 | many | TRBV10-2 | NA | CASSELESDTQYF | TGCGCCAGCAGTGAGCTAGAGTCAGATACGCAGTATTTT
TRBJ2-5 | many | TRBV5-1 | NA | CASSYGDTQETQYF | TGCGCCAGCAGCTACGGGGACACTCAAGAGACCCAGTACTTC